This T cell receptor beta chain came from a study of PD-L1 blockade in urothelial cancer. Whole-study context: Among blood samples, the median T cell count was roughly 150,000.

Time point of the sample: pretreatment peripheral blood. Locally advanced or metastatic urothelial carcinoma affected all patients. Per-patient samples, pretreatment and on-treatment, numbered 1 to 8. Only in-frame clones appear in the TCRdb table, and some are missing; sequencing was by immunoSEQ multiplex PCR. The sample consists of about 86,000 clones, 70% to 90% of them appearing once. V gave up 5 bases and J gave up 6 bases; unmatched junction bases: 9. CDR1 and CDR2 from the germline V gene are LGHNA and YNFKEQ. The CDR3 runs 17 residues. Here the sequenced sample was PBMCs, taken around atezolizumab (anti-PD-L1) treatment. The clonotype comes from a man aged 55 to 70 with urothelial cancer. The V and J genes are TRBV4-2 and TRBJ2-1; 14 nucleotides align to TRBD2. This CDR3 is CASSLISGTSGGNEQFF. CDR3 nucleotides: TGTGCCAGCAGCTTAATCTCCGGGACTAGCGGGGGCAATGAGCAGTTCTTC.